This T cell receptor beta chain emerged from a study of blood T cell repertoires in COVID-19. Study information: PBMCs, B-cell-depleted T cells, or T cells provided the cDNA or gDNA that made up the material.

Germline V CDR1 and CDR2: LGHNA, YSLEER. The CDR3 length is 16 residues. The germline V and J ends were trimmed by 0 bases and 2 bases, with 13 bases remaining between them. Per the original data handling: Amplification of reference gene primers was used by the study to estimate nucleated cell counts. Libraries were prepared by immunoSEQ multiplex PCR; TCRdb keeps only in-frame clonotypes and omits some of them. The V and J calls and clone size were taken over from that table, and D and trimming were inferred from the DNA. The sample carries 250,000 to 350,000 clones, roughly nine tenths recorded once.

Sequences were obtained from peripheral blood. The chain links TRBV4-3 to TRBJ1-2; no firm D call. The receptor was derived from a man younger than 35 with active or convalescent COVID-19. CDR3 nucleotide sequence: TGCGCCAGCAGCCAAGAGCCTTTTCGGGAAAACTATGGCTACACCTTC. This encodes CASSQEPFRENYGYTF.